What follows are 29 T cell receptor beta chains derived from one specimen sequenced in a study of cytomegalovirus exposure and HLA in healthy donors (TCRdb year 2017). The method behind the library was the immunoSEQ multiplex PCR assay. For the multiplex PCR, a mixture combining 60 forward primers for TCR Vbeta segments and 13 reverse primers for TCR Jbeta segments was used. This immuneACCESS table, as held by TCRdb, lists in-frame sequences with V and J called but not all clones. Of the missing ones, under half trace to an unresolved V gene in checked studies; the others have no known cause. In this sample the table shows a few hundred thousand clones, 75% to 80% of which occur a single time. Around 1.8% of the sample belongs to the ten largest clones. Sequenced input: PBMCs. These receptor sequences come from a man in his late teens or twenties in good health and CMV-seronegative.

V and J are TRBV6-5 and TRBJ2-1; 8 bases are shared with TRBD2. Germline V gene lookup returns CDR1 MNHEY and CDR2 SVGAGI. The CDR3 has 15 amino acids. Trimming took 10 bases from V and 0 from J; bases not matched to a gene: 8. Written as DNA, the CDR3 is TGTGCCACCCAGACCAGCGGGAGCTCCTACAATGAGCAGTTCTTC. It is translated as CATQTSGSSYNEQFF.

This clone has ten or more counts. The rearrangement uses TRBV2 and TRBJ2-4; TRBD1 matches 10 bases. V lost 4 bases, J lost 0 bases, and 0 bases stayed unmatched. The germline CDR1 and CDR2 sequences are SNHLY and FYNNEI. This CDR3 is 15 amino acids long. The CDR3 sequence: CASSGDRGAKNIQYF. CDR3 DNA sequence: TGTGCCAGCAGTGGGGACAGGGGAGCCAAAAACATTCAGTACTTC. Drawing the rest from reference TRBV2 and TRBJ2-4, the complete variable domain is EPEVTQTPSHQVTQMGQEVILRCVPISNHLYFYWYRQILGQKVEFLVSFYNNEISEKSEIFDDQFSVERPDGSNFTLKIRSTKLEDSAMYFCASSGDRGAKNIQYFGAGTRLSVL.

The chain combines TRBV19 with TRBJ2-2; 9 nucleotides align to TRBD1. The V segment lost 8 bases and the J segment 0 bases; nucleotides outside the gene matches: 4. The CDR3 is 15 amino acids. The germline CDR1 and CDR2 sequences are LNHDA and SQIVND (reference sequence). For the CDR3, the DNA is TGTGCCAGTGCCCGACAGGGGGCGAACACCGGGGAGCTGTTTTTT. Protein product: CASARQGANTGELFF.

This clone was seen more than once but under ten times. Other DNA sequences in the same sample also yield this CDR3. V and J are TRBV5-1 and TRBJ1-3, with D perhaps TRBD1 (6 bases). The V gene's germline CDR1 is SGHRS and CDR2 YFSETQ. This CDR3 has 13 residues. V was trimmed by 4 bases and J by 6 bases, leaving 11 bases between them. The CDR3, as DNA: TGCGCCAGCAGCCTGGCAGGGGAAAACACCATATATTTT. It is translated as CASSLAGENTIYF.

This clone was observed a few times. This chain connects TRBV9 to TRBJ1-2; 7 bases are a match to TRBD1. The germline gives CDR1 SGDLS, CDR2 YYNGEE. The CDR3 runs 15 residues. V lost 2 bases and J lost 3; bases outside the gene matches: 7. CDR3 loop: CASSVEGGGDYGYTF. The DNA for the CDR3 is TGTGCCAGCAGCGTCGAAGGGGGCGGTGACTATGGCTACACCTTC.

The chain joins TRBV30 to TRBJ1-4, with D hard to call. The CDR3 is 19 amino acids. Germline lookup yields CDR1 GTSNPN and CDR2 SVGIG (reference sequence). Trimming pared 0 bases from V and 14 bases from J, leaving 34 bases between. The CDR3 region is CAWSVRFSTRDHNEGELFF. The DNA of the CDR3 is TGTGCCTGGAGTGTACGGTTCTCGACCCGTGATCATAATGAGGGCGAGCTGTTTTTT.

The chain links TRBV30 to TRBJ2-7; the match to TRBD2 covers 12 bases. Losses at the gene ends were 3 bases for V and 4 bases for J; bases not matched to a gene: 1. The CDR3 has 13 amino acids. Germline V gene lookup returns CDR1 GTSNPN and CDR2 SVGIG (reference sequence). The CDR3 coding sequence is TGTGCCTGGAGGACTAGCGGGAGTTACGAGCAGTACTTC. Translating it yields CAWRTSGSYEQYF.

CDR3 residues: CASSLDSPTDTQYF. CDR3 DNA sequence: TGTGCCAGCAGTTTAGACAGCCCCACAGATACGCAGTATTTT. V usage is TRBV28 and J usage is TRBJ2-3, with D perhaps matching TRBD1 (5 bases). Trimming took 2 bases from V and 2 from J, leaving 8 bases between them. The CDR3 has 14 residues. Looked up from germline, CDR1 is MDHEN and CDR2 is SYDVKM. Based on the CDR3 plus reference TRBV28 and TRBJ2-3, the full variable domain is DVKVTQSSRYLVKRTGEKVFLECVQDMDHENMFWYRQDPGLGLRLIYFSYDVKMKEKGDIPEGYSVSREKKERFSLILESASTNQTSMYLCASSLDSPTDTQYFGPGTRLTVL.

The chain joins TRBV11-3 to TRBJ1-1; a weak D match, TRBD1 (5 bases). Germline CDR1 and CDR2: SGHNT and YENEEA. The CDR3 is 14 residues long. Trimming shortened V by 5 bases and J by 8 bases, and 18 bases separated the two germline ends. The CDR3 bases are TGTGCCAGCAGCACACCAGACAGTCCGAGGGAAGCTTTCTTT. It encodes CASSTPDSPREAFF.

This clone has just a few counts. The chain links TRBV4-2 to TRBJ1-2; 12 bases align to TRBD1. This CDR3 region has 16 residues. From germline, CDR1 is LGHNA and CDR2 YNFKEQ. Losses at the gene ends were 4 bases for V and 7 bases for J; bases not matched to a gene: 10. CDR3 protein: CASSPPLGTGGGGYTF. As DNA, the CDR3 is TGTGCCAGCAGCCCACCCCTCGGGACAGGGGGCGGTGGCTACACCTTC.

The V and J genes are TRBV29-1 and TRBJ2-5; 7 bases map to TRBD1. The J call may be faulty, since TRBJ2-7 better matches the DNA end. The CDR3 extends over 13 amino acids. CDR1 and CDR2 (germline): SQVTM, ANQGSEA. CDR3 amino acids: CSVAHRGPGEQYF. The CDR3 DNA sequence: TGCAGCGTTGCGCACAGGGGTCCAGGCGAGCAGTACTTC.

The rearrangement joins TRBV19 to TRBJ2-2; TRBD1 matches at 8 bases. The CDR3 length is 21 residues. Germline CDR1 and CDR2: LNHDA and SQIVND (reference sequence). V lost 6 bases and J lost 5; bases outside the gene matches: 26. CDR3 in amino acids: CASSIRSKGGGQVSGTGELFF. The CDR3 region has the DNA TGTGCCAGTAGCATAAGGTCGAAAGGAGGGGGACAGGTATCGGGGACCGGGGAGCTGTTTTTT. Based on the CDR3 plus reference TRBV19 and TRBJ2-2, the full variable domain is DGGITQSPKYLFRKEGQNVTLSCEQNLNHDAMYWYRQDPGQGLRLIYYSQIVNDFQKGDIAEGYSVSREKKESFPLTVTSAQKNPTAFYLCASSIRSKGGGQVSGTGELFFGEGSRLTVL.

This sequence joins TRBV15 and TRBJ2-1; 11 bases match TRBD2. Trimming cost V 1 base and J 8 bases; bases outside gene matches: 10. Germline-derived CDR1 and CDR2 are LNHNV and YYDKDF (reference sequence). CDR3 size: 17 residues. The CDR3 nucleotides are TGTGCCACCAGCAGAGGGCTTCTAGCGGGAGGTGCCGATGAGCAGTTCTTC. It translates to CATSRGLLAGGADEQFF.

V and J are TRBV27 and TRBJ1-1; D is perhaps TRBD1 (6 bases). This CDR3 contains 13 residues. CDR1 is MNHEY and CDR2 is SMNVEV in the germline V gene (reference sequence). Trimming removed 2 bases at V and 4 bases at J, with 8 bases between. The DNA for the CDR3 is TGTGCCAGCAGTTTAAGAGGGGGCACTGAAGCTTTCTTT. Its protein product is CASSLRGGTEAFF.

This chain links TRBV5-4 with TRBJ1-1; TRBD1 aligns across 8 bases. V was clipped by 4 bases and J by 5 bases; unmatched bases: 7. This CDR3 contains 14 residues. The germline gives CDR1 SGHNT, CDR2 YYREEE (reference sequence). CDR3 region: CASSVGQGSTEAFF. The CDR3, as DNA: TGTGCCAGCAGCGTCGGACAGGGCAGTACTGAAGCTTTCTTT.

The chain uses TRBV6-5 and TRBJ1-4; 7 bases line up with TRBD1. CDR1 and CDR2 from the germline V gene are MNHEY and SVGAGI. The CDR3 consists of 15 residues. V was clipped by 0 bases and J by 5 bases; unmatched bases: 3. CDR3 nucleotide sequence: TGTGCCAGCAGTTACTCGGGACAGCGGAATGAAAAACTGTTTTTT. Its translation: CASSYSGQRNEKLFF.

The chain couples TRBV7-2 to TRBJ1-1; a possible D gene is TRBD1 (5 bases). Per the germline V gene, CDR1 is SGHTA and CDR2 is FQGNSA. CDR3 length: 15 amino acids. Trimming removed 0 bases at V and 5 bases at J, with 13 bases between. The CDR3 loop is CASSLASGLVTEAFF. The CDR3 nucleotides are TGTGCCAGCAGCTTAGCCTCAGGGCTTGTGACTGAAGCTTTCTTT.

The chain combines TRBV27 with TRBJ2-3; weak D call: TRBD2 (6 bases). The germline gives CDR1 MNHEY, CDR2 SMNVEV (reference sequence). The CDR3 has 14 amino acids. V was pared by 8 bases and J by 0 bases, with 12 bases between. The CDR3 loop is CASWGTSSTDTQYF. The CDR3 DNA reads as TGTGCCAGCTGGGGGACTTCTAGCACAGATACGCAGTATTTT.

The CDR3, as DNA: TGTGCCAGCAGCCGGGATCACAATGAGCAGTTCTTC. Amino acid sequence: CASSRDHNEQFF. V gene TRBV6-5 combines with J gene TRBJ2-1; tentatively, D is TRBD2 (5 bases). Germline values: CDR1 MNHEY, CDR2 SVGAGI. With 6 bases removed from V and 5 bases from J, the gap between germline ends came to 8 bases. The CDR3 length is 12 residues.

This chain uses TRBV7-9 with TRBJ2-3; TRBD2 matches at 7 bases. The CDR3 is 15 residues long. The germline gives CDR1 SEHNR, CDR2 FQNEAQ (reference sequence). Unmatched junction bases numbered 5, after V lost 5 bases and J lost 0 bases. CDR3 loop: CASSGAGVSTDTQYF. CDR3 DNA: TGTGCCAGCAGCGGGGCGGGAGTTAGCACAGATACGCAGTATTTT.

There are a few counts of this clone. The chain employs TRBV2 and TRBJ2-7, with TRBD1 matching 7 bases. CDR3 length: 13 residues. After removal of 4 bases from V and 4 bases from J, the junction contained 4 bases not matched to a gene. The germline V gene encodes CDR1 SNHLY and CDR2 FYNNEI. CDR3 region: CASSGDRPYEQYF. In DNA form, the CDR3 reads TGTGCCAGCAGTGGGGACAGACCGTACGAGCAGTACTTC.

The chain employs TRBV5-6 and TRBJ1-4; a weak D match, TRBD1 (5 bases). Germline V gene sequence: CDR1 SGHDT, CDR2 YYEEEE. Trimming removed 4 bases from V and 2 bases from J, with 15 bases in between. CDR3 size: 16 residues. The chain's CDR3 is CASSEESGGTNEKLFF. The CDR3 DNA is TGTGCCAGCAGCGAAGAAAGCGGGGGGACTAATGAAAAACTGTTTTTT.

This sequence joins TRBV6-5 and TRBJ2-7, with 9 nucleotides matching TRBD2. Germline values: CDR1 MNHEY, CDR2 SVGAGI. This CDR3 has 13 amino acids. The V and J ends lost 8 bases and 4 bases, in that order; junction bases with no gene match: 6. CDR3 region: CASQAGGWYEQYF. Written as DNA, the CDR3 is TGTGCCAGCCAAGCGGGAGGATGGTACGAGCAGTACTTC.

The chain joins TRBV27 to TRBJ2-7, with TRBD1 identical over 7 bases. The CDR3 contains 15 residues. Germline CDR1 is MNHEY and CDR2 is SMNVEV (reference sequence). Unmatched junction bases numbered 11, after V lost 7 bases and J lost 2 bases. CDR3 in amino acids: CASTKTGNPAYEQYF. In nucleotides, the CDR3 is TGTGCCAGCACCAAGACAGGGAATCCGGCCTACGAGCAGTACTTC.

The chain combines TRBV6-6 with TRBJ2-7, with D possibly matching TRBD2 (6 bases). Trimming took off 0 bases at V and 5 bases at J, with 14 bases between the two ends. CDR1 is MNHNY and CDR2 is SVGAGI in the germline V gene (reference sequence). CDR3 length: 15 amino acids. For the CDR3, the DNA is TGTGCCAGCAGTTACTCAGCACTAGCTATCAACGAGCAGTACTTC. It codes for CASSYSALAINEQYF.

The chain is built from TRBV2 and TRBJ2-3; D is unresolved. This CDR3 is 13 amino acids long. V lost 1 base, J lost 3 bases, and 5 bases lay in between. Germline V CDR1 and CDR2: SNHLY, FYNNEI. In DNA form, the CDR3 reads TGTGCCAGCAGTGAAGGGCTGACAGATACGCAGTATTTT. The encoded protein is CASSEGLTDTQYF.

J is TRBJ1-1 and V is TRBV7-3, with 12 bases fitting TRBD1. Germline V lookup: CDR1 SGHTA, CDR2 FQGTGA. J was trimmed by 4 bases and V by 2 bases; bases with no gene match: 5. The CDR3 extends over 16 amino acids. CDR3: CASSLGTGGASTEAFF. The CDR3 bases are TGTGCCAGCAGCTTAGGGACAGGGGGCGCGAGCACTGAAGCTTTCTTT.

V and J are TRBV29-1 and TRBJ2-7, with D perhaps TRBD2 (6 bases). Looked up from germline, CDR1 is SQVTM and CDR2 is ANQGSEA. The CDR3 sequence is 14 residues long. V lost 6 bases and J lost 6, with 21 bases in between. CDR3 sequence (DNA): TGCAGCGTAACCGGGACTCCTGAGTTTGGCGAGCAGTACTTC. Encoded protein: CSVTGTPEFGEQYF.

The chain uses TRBV7-8 and TRBJ2-7, with 11 bases matching TRBD2. The CDR3 runs 19 residues. The ends lost 2 bases at V and 1 base at J; junction bases unmatched: 13. In germline, CDR1 is SGHVS, CDR2 FQNEAQ. The CDR3 region has the DNA TGTGCCAGCAGCTTATCCGCAGGCCCACTAGCGGGGGCTTCCTACGAGCAGTACTTC. Translating it yields CASSLSAGPLAGASYEQYF.